Each of the 21 T cell receptor beta chains below was sequenced from the same sample in a study of shared clonotypes between healthy human individuals. Here immunoSEQ multiplex PCR was the method, and the copy in TCRdb shows in-frame clones only, minus some. The sample has about 600,000 clones; around 80% are singletons. The specimen was PBMCs. These receptors were collected from a woman between 35 and 50 years old in good health. Some clones in this sample may be carry-over from other donors' samples.

This chain connects TRBV27 to TRBJ1-1; no definite D call. Germline assignment: CDR1 MNHEY and CDR2 SMNVEV (reference sequence). The CDR3 has 13 residues. Trimming cost V 3 bases and J 7 bases, with 12 bases left between them. The CDR3 DNA is TGTGCCAGCAGTTTTACCGGAACGCGTGAAGCTTTCTTT. Encoded protein: CASSFTGTREAFF.

The chain has TRBV6-1 and TRBJ2-1; D call uncertain. The V end lost 1 base, the J end lost 11 bases, and 6 bases lay between the germline ends. Germline V gene data show CDR1 as MNHNS and CDR2 as SASEGT. The CDR3 has 11 residues. This CDR3 is CASSEVVKQFF. In DNA, the CDR3 is TGTGCCAGCAGTGAAGTGGTAAAGCAGTTCTTC.

V usage is TRBV5-4 and J usage is TRBJ2-7; 10 bases map to TRBD2. The V segment lost 4 bases and the J segment 2 bases; nucleotides outside the gene matches: 6. CDR3 length: 15 residues. Germline CDR1 reads SGHNT; CDR2 reads YYREEE (reference sequence). CDR3 coding DNA: TGTGCCAGCAGCCAACGGACTAGCGGCACCTACGAGCAGTACTTC. Translation gives CASSQRTSGTYEQYF.

The CDR3 here is CASSQEGSVGELFF. The CDR3 DNA is TGCGCCAGCAGCCAAGAAGGAAGTGTCGGGGAGCTGTTTTTT. The chain recombines TRBV4-3 with TRBJ2-2; D is ambiguous. The germline V and J ends were trimmed by 0 bases and 7 bases, with 9 bases remaining between them. Germline CDR1 reads LGHNA; CDR2 reads YSLEER. This CDR3 has 14 residues.

The J gene is TRBJ2-1, the V gene TRBV5-1, with a weak D call TRBD2 (6 bases). Deletions cut 2 bases from V and 9 bases from J, with 12 bases between. The germline CDR1 and CDR2 sequences are SGHRS and YFSETQ. This CDR3 spans 13 amino acids. For the CDR3, the DNA is TGCGCCAGCAGCTTCATACGGGGGAGTGAGCAGTTCTTC. It codes for CASSFIRGSEQFF.

This chain connects TRBV6-1 to TRBJ2-2; D unclear. The V end lost 8 bases, the J end lost 4 bases, and 14 bases lay between the germline ends. The CDR3 spans 14 residues. Germline CDR1 MNHNS, CDR2 SASEGT. CDR3 DNA: TGTGCCAGCGGTGGTGCCAGACCCACCGGGGAGCTGTTTTTT. Its translation is CASGGARPTGELFF.

The rearrangement uses TRBV2 and TRBJ1-6; D remains unclear. From germline, CDR1 is SNHLY and CDR2 FYNNEI. V lost 2 bases and J 12 bases, leaving 11 bases between the germline ends. The CDR3 contains 13 residues. Written as DNA, the CDR3 is TGTGCCAGCAGTGAATGGTCTCAGTTACCCCTCCACTTT. Its translation: CASSEWSQLPLHF.

This sequence joins TRBV27 and TRBJ2-1; a weak D match, TRBD1 (5 bases). Germline V gene sequence: CDR1 MNHEY, CDR2 SMNVEV (reference sequence). Trimming took 3 bases from V and 2 from J, leaving 11 bases between them. The CDR3 totals 15 residues. This chain's CDR3 is CASSLVAGPYNEQFF. The CDR3 nucleotides read TGTGCCAGCAGTTTGGTGGCAGGGCCCTACAATGAGCAGTTCTTC.

The chain is built from TRBV2 and TRBJ1-5; D possibly corresponds to TRBD1 (5 bases). This CDR3 has 15 residues. Trimming took off 6 bases at V and 7 bases at J, with 19 bases between the two ends. Per the germline V gene, CDR1 is SNHLY and CDR2 is FYNNEI. The CDR3: CASSGIGGGGQPQHF. CDR3 DNA sequence: TGTGCCAGCAGCGGTATTGGGGGTGGGGGGCAGCCCCAGCATTTT. The full variable domain, with the rest looked up from reference TRBV2 and TRBJ1-5, is EPEVTQTPSHQVTQMGQEVILRCVPISNHLYFYWYRQILGQKVEFLVSFYNNEISEKSEIFDDQFSVERPDGSNFTLKIRSTKLEDSAMYFCASSGIGGGGQPQHFGDGTRLSIL.

The V call is TRBV18, the J call TRBJ2-7; either TRBD1 or TRBD2 may supply D (5 bases each). V lost 1 base to trimming and J lost 3 bases, with 10 bases between them. The CDR3 runs 14 residues. Germline V gene data show CDR1 as KGHSH and CDR2 as LQKENI. The CDR3 protein is CASSPLGPIYEQYF. The CDR3 nucleotides are TGTGCCAGCTCACCACTGGGACCAATCTACGAGCAGTACTTC.

In this sample, this clone turned up once. The V gene is TRBV27, the J gene TRBJ2-7; 8 bases are a match to TRBD1. The CDR3 length is 15 residues. Germline trimming cut 8 bases from V and 4 bases from J; bases unmatched to any gene: 13. CDR1 is MNHEY and CDR2 is SMNVEV in the germline V gene (reference sequence). This chain's CDR3 is CASGILWDRSYEQYF. The CDR3 DNA reads as TGTGCCAGCGGAATCCTCTGGGACAGGAGTTACGAGCAGTACTTC.

The chain couples TRBV18 to TRBJ2-7; D possibly corresponds to TRBD1 (5 bases). The V end was cut by 0 bases, the J end by 11 bases, with 17 bases between. Germline assignment: CDR1 KGHSH and CDR2 LQKENI. The CDR3 runs 14 residues. The CDR3 bases are TGTGCCAGCTCACCACCTTCTCAGGGAAGCGCAAAGTACTTC. Its translation is CASSPPSQGSAKYF.

This chain uses TRBV27 with TRBJ2-7; a weak D match, TRBD1 (5 bases). Germline lookup yields CDR1 MNHEY and CDR2 SMNVEV (reference sequence). The V end lost 3 bases, the J end lost 0 bases, and 6 bases lay between the germline ends. This CDR3 contains 13 residues. The CDR3 region has the DNA TGTGCCAGCAGTTTTGGGGCCTCCTACGAGCAGTACTTC. Translating it yields CASSFGASYEQYF.

This clone was counted once. This chain joins TRBV5-5 and TRBJ2-1, with D possibly matching TRBD1 (6 bases). The CDR3 has 18 residues. V lost 0 bases, J lost 9 bases, and 25 bases lay in between. In germline, CDR1 is SGHKS, CDR2 YYEKEE (reference sequence). The CDR3 region has the DNA TGTGCCAGCAGCTTGGCCAGGGGTCAGTGGACTGATTCGTTTGAGCAGTTCTTC. Protein sequence: CASSLARGQWTDSFEQFF.

This rearrangement joins TRBV19 to TRBJ2-1; 13 nucleotides align to TRBD2. V lost 0 bases and J lost 7; bases outside the gene matches: 12. Germline CDR1 is LNHDA and CDR2 is SQIVND (reference sequence). The CDR3 is 19 amino acids. The CDR3 spells CASSIEPSRLAGGRNEQFF. As DNA, the CDR3 is TGTGCCAGTAGTATAGAGCCCTCACGACTAGCGGGAGGTCGTAATGAGCAGTTCTTC.

This chain connects TRBV7-3 to TRBJ1-1; D remains ambiguous. The CDR3 extends over 13 amino acids. The germline V and J ends were trimmed by 4 bases and 4 bases, with 10 bases remaining between them. Germline values: CDR1 SGHTA, CDR2 FQGTGA. The CDR3 nucleotides are TGTGCCAGCAGCTCCACCTCCCTCACTGAAGCTTTCTTT. Translating it yields CASSSTSLTEAFF.

J is TRBJ2-5 and V is TRBV28, with 16 bases aligning to TRBD2. Germline V gene lookup returns CDR1 MDHEN and CDR2 SYDVKM. The length of the CDR3 is 18 residues. Germline trimming cut 6 bases from V and 5 bases from J; bases unmatched to any gene: 12. The CDR3 DNA reads TGTGCCAGCAGCAAGCCCGGGACTAGCGGGAGGGCCACTGAGACCCAGTACTTC. Translated, it gives CASSKPGTSGRATETQYF.

The chain's CDR3 is CASSRGAGYTF. For the CDR3, the DNA is TGTGCCAGTAGTAGAGGGGCTGGCTACACCTTC. The chain recombines TRBV19 with TRBJ1-2, with a tentative D call TRBD1 (5 bases). V lost 4 bases, J lost 7 bases, and 7 bases lay in between. This CDR3 region has 11 residues. CDR1 and CDR2 (germline): LNHDA, SQIVND (reference sequence).

The genes are TRBV5-1 and TRBJ2-3, with D perhaps matching TRBD1 or TRBD2 (5 bases each). The CDR3 runs 16 residues. The V end was cut by 1 base, the J end by 0 bases, with 12 bases between. Per germline, CDR1 SGHRS and CDR2 YFSETQ. The CDR3 DNA is TGCGCCAGCAGCTTGTGGGGGAGTTCTAGCACAGATACGCAGTATTTT. It is translated as CASSLWGSSSTDTQYF.

J is TRBJ2-7 and V is TRBV7-7, with TRBD1 identical over 10 bases. The CDR3 spans 14 residues. CDR1 SSHAT and CDR2 FNYEAQ come from the germline V gene (reference sequence). The V segment lost 5 bases and the J segment 6 bases; nucleotides outside the gene matches: 7. CDR3 loop: CASSTQTGGAEQYF. The CDR3 DNA reads TGTGCCAGCAGCACCCAGACAGGGGGCGCCGAGCAGTACTTC.

The chain recombines TRBV30 with TRBJ2-7; 10 bases map to TRBD2. This CDR3 spans 12 amino acids. Per the germline V gene, CDR1 is GTSNPN and CDR2 is SVGIG (reference sequence). J lost 6 bases, V lost 7 bases, and 6 bases had no gene match. The CDR3 reads CASSSGSAEQYF. The CDR3 coding sequence is TGTGCCTCTTCTAGCGGGAGTGCCGAGCAGTACTTC.